This T cell receptor (beta chain) was profiled in a study of cytomegalovirus exposure and HLA in healthy donors. Nominal health characterized the donors when sampled, though unrecorded immune exposures were likely. PCR amplification relied on 60 Vbeta primers (plus 13 Jbeta primers). Assay used: immunoSEQ multiplex PCR; TCRdb lists only in-frame clones, some missing. The repertoire holds 60,000 or so clones, with more than 65% as singletons. The CDR3 has 16 amino acids. Trimming removed 4 bases from V and 2 bases from J; junction bases left unmatched: 10. Germline V gives CDR1 SGHRS, CDR2 YFSETQ. This clone came up once.

Sequencing was performed on PBMCs. The V and J genes are TRBV5-1 and TRBJ2-3; 7 positions match TRBD1. This clonotype was obtained from a man aged 35-49 years in good health and CMV-seropositive. Here the CDR3 reads CASSLRQGWDTDTQYF. DNA for the CDR3: TGCGCCAGCAGCCTAAGACAGGGATGGGACACAGATACGCAGTATTTT.